The rows below give T cell receptor beta chains drawn from one sample of a study of human T cells and chemical hapten exposure. One entry per CDR3 protein, called by TCRdb with MiXCR from the RACE reads. The data contain about 83,000 distinct CDR3 sequences, around 7% of them seen just once; the ten biggest clones take up around 1.5%. The material was whole blood, obtained in connection with sensitization to the hapten diphenylcyclopropenone (DPC). The receptor source for this set is a woman between 25 and 40 years old with alopecia areata. Some clones in this sample may be carry-over from other donors' samples. Both conserved end residues are part of each CDR3. A D gene is named only where the DNA matches it firmly. Clone size is shown for a subset of rows, as once, few, many or a class of expanded clone.

d_call j_call v_call clone_size cdr3_nt cdr3_aa
. TRBJ2-5 TRBV5-1 many TGCGCCAGCAGCTTCCTTACAGGGTTGGAGACCCAGTACTTC CASSFLTGLETQYF
TRBD1 TRBJ1-6 TRBV7-9 . TGTGCCAGCAGCTTAGATCCGGGACAGGGGAAATCACCCCTCCACTTT CASSLDPGQGKSPLHF
. TRBJ2-1 TRBV7-8 many TGTGCCAGCAGCTTAGTCCCCGGGTACAATGAGCAGTTCTTC CASSLVPGYNEQFF
TRBD1 TRBJ2-7 TRBV12-3/TRBV12-4 many TGTGCCAGCAGCACCCTGAGGGGGGGACAGGGCGAGCAGTACTTC CASSTLRGGQGEQYF
. TRBJ1-5 TRBV18 many TGTGCCAGCTCACCTACTCCGACCCCGCGGCAGCCCCAGCATTTT CASSPTPTPRQPQHF
. TRBJ2-1 TRBV5-1 many TGCGCCAGCAGCTTGGATCTAGGGGTCTATGAGCAGTTCTTC CASSLDLGVYEQFF
. TRBJ1-2 TRBV6-2/TRBV6-3 many TGTGCCAGCGGTAGGAAATTAACTAACTATGGCTACACCTTC CASGRKLTNYGYTF
TRBD1 TRBJ1-6 TRBV12-3/TRBV12-4 many TGTGCCAGCAGTTTTCATACATCCTGGGCTAGACAGGGAGGTTCACCCCTCCACTTT CASSFHTSWARQGGSPLHF
. TRBJ2-3 TRBV7-9 . TGTGCCAGCAGCTCTCCCTTATCAGGGGCAACGCAGTATTTT CASSSPLSGATQYF
. TRBJ1-3 TRBV9 many TGTGCCAGCAGGAGGGATCCGTCTGGAAACACCATATATTTT CASRRDPSGNTIYF
. TRBJ1-1 TRBV5-6 many TGTGCCAGCACTTTTCTACAGGGTGGTGGCACTGAAGCTTTCTTT CASTFLQGGGTEAFF
. TRBJ1-2 TRBV7-9 many TGTGCCAGCAGCTTAACTAGAACAGCCGCTAACTATGGCTACACCTTC CASSLTRTAANYGYTF
TRBD1 TRBJ1-3 TRBV6-1 . TGTGCCAGCGGTCCGGGACAGAGCTCTGGAAACACCATATATTTT CASGPGQSSGNTIYF
. TRBJ2-5 TRBV12-3/TRBV12-4 few TGTGCCAGCAGTAGCAGTACCGAGGAGACCCAGTACTTC CASSSSTEETQYF
. TRBJ2-3 TRBV6-6 many TGTGCCAGCAGTTACCCACAGGCTGTAACGCAGTATTTT CASSYPQAVTQYF
. TRBJ1-2 TRBV6-4 few TGTGCCAGCAGTGACTACGGGGGAGAGGGTGGCTACACCTTC CASSDYGGEGGYTF
. TRBJ2-7 TRBV3-1 many TGTGCCAGCAGCCTGAGGACGCGCGAGCAGTACTTC CASSLRTREQYF